Listed below are T cell receptor beta chains from one sample, sequenced in a study of technical replicates of blood from a few donors. Repertoires were generated with immunoSEQ multiplex PCR, while TCRdb's copy carries only in-frame clones and drops some. This repertoire shows 70,000 to 80,000 clones, 95% to 97% found once; its top ten account for approximately 0.2%. Sequenced input: T cells isolated from PBMCs. These receptors were collected from a human donor in good health. The CDR3 runs from the conserved cysteine through the conserved F or W. The D gene is left open where the match is weak. Clone size is stated in some rows and not others, as once, few, many or a class when expanded.

NA TRBJ2-7 TRBV28 NA TGTGCCAGCAGTTTGGTGGGCCCCTACGAGCAGTACTTC CASSLVGPYEQYF
NA TRBJ2-1 TRBV6-5 TRBD2 TGTGCCAGCAGTCGCCCGGGGCTAGCGGTTGAGCAGTTCTTC CASSRPGLAVEQFF
NA TRBJ2-5 TRBV20-1 NA TGCAGTGCTGACAAGTGGGAGACCCAGTACTTC CSADKWETQYF
NA TRBJ1-6 TRBV30 NA TGTGCCTGGAGCGGGGACTCCTATAATTCACCCCTCCACTTT CAWSGDSYNSPLHF
few TRBJ1-1 TRBV27 TRBD1 TGTGCCAGCACGGACAGGGTGCGGACTGAAGCTTTCTTT CASTDRVRTEAFF
few TRBJ2-5 TRBV19 TRBD1 TGTGCCAGTACCCCAGGGGGCTGGGAGACCCAGTACTTC CASTPGGWETQYF
NA TRBJ1-5 TRBV27 TRBD1 TGTGCCAGCAGTTTATCCTCGACAGGGTATAGCAATCAGCCCCAGCATTTT CASSLSSTGYSNQPQHF
NA TRBJ1-2 TRBV14 TRBD1 TGTGCCAGCAGACTTTCAGGGGGCTCCTATGGCTACACCTTC CASRLSGGSYGYTF
once TRBJ2-7 TRBV7-9 TRBD1 TGTGCCAGCAGCCGACAGGGTACGTACGAGCAGTACTTC CASSRQGTYEQYF
NA TRBJ1-2 TRBV7-2 TRBD1 TGTGCCAGCAGCTACCTCAGCAGGGGGCTGAGTGGCTACACCTTC CASSYLSRGLSGYTF
NA TRBJ1-2 TRBV27 NA TGTGCCAGCAGTTTATTAGGGGGGGAAGATGGCTACACCTTC CASSLLGGEDGYTF
NA TRBJ2-2 TRBV14 TRBD1 TGTGCTACCTTGGGACGGGACAGACTGACCGGGGAGCTGTTTTTT CATLGRDRLTGELFF
NA TRBJ1-2 TRBV25-1 NA TGTGCCAGCAGCCTGACAGGCCATGGCTACACCTTC CASSLTGHGYTF
once TRBJ2-7 TRBV2 NA TGTGCCAGCAGTGGACAGATCTTTTCCTACGAGCAGTACTTC CASSGQIFSYEQYF
NA TRBJ2-2 TRBV5-1 TRBD1 TGCGCCAGCAGCACCCGGGACAGGGACACCGGGGAGCTGTTTTTT CASSTRDRDTGELFF